Described below is a single T cell receptor beta chain sequence and its context. In this sample, this clone turned up many times. Its antigen specificity is not known. No base quality information exists; no much larger clone differs at one position. The sample belongs to a study of metastatic and nonmetastatic thyroid tumors (dated by TCRdb to 2020 to 2021). About the investigation overall: For patients with malignant and with benign thyroid disease, the researchers compared repertoires between peripheral blood samples and tumor or nodule tissue samples. What the study reported, not specific to this receptor: In both blood and tumor samples, TCR beta diversity was reported to be significantly higher in malignant tumors than in benign nodules.

Including the terminal cysteine and phenylalanine, the CDR3 comprises 15 residues. The kept DNA is CDR3 alone, 45 bases in frame from the first base. Sequences MNHNS (CDR1) and SASEGT (CDR2) are obtained from the germline V gene. Compared with germline, V lacks 7 bases and J lacks 1 base; bases without a gene match: 2. No patient had received any treatment before thyroid surgery. Using T-cell receptor beta sequencing, the researchers looked back retrospectively at clinical samples from patients, gathered between the early 2010s and the late 2010s. The library relied on PCR. TCRdb shows the sequencer as Illumina HiSeq 4000. High-throughput sequencing was used to profile the TCR beta-chain CDR3 region of each patient. Per the source publication's procedure: CDR3 differences across clinicopathological groups were used to build a classifier for discriminating distant-metastatic papillary thyroid cancer patients. The Shannon index was used to measure repertoire diversity, and the Morisita-Horn index was used to measure how similar tumor and blood repertoires were. The raw public reads went through TCRdb reprocessing: fastp at Q25, MiXCR clone calling, in-frame beta chains kept. TCRdb assigned the V and J calls; the authors' analysis was not used. Recorded for this sample are over 6,500 clones; roughly 27% of them occurred a single time. Of the sample, almost 30% falls within the top ten clones.

This sequence uses TRBV6-1 and TRBJ2-3; 13 junctional bases match TRBD2. This TCR came from a female donor with papillary thyroid cancer or a benign thyroid nodule (not recorded which). Some clones in this sample may be carry-over from other donors' samples. Sequencing was done on a sample of tumor tissue. The DNA sequence reads TGTGCCAGCACCGGACTAGCGGGAGGCACAGATACGCAGTATTTT. It codes for CASTGLAGGTDTQYF.